This T cell receptor (beta chain) was sequenced in a study of T cells in Graves' hyperthyroidism and ophthalmopathy. Turning to the study itself: Peripheral blood was drawn at first diagnosis, prior to all treatment.

This clonotype was seen a few times. TCR beta CDR3 regions were amplified from RNA transcripts. The study used the HTBI primer set for a first-round RT-PCR of the TCR CDR3. TCRdb independently ran MiXCR on the multiplex PCR reads; one entry per CDR3 protein. Here the sample spans about 300,000 distinct CDR3 sequences, around 17% being singletons. PBMCs were obtained from 7.5 to 10 ml fresh peripheral blood. V lost 6 bases to trimming and J lost 9 bases, with 20 bases between them. Germline V gives CDR1 DFQATT, CDR2 SNEGSKA (reference sequence). There are 13 residues in the CDR3. J is TRBJ2-5 and V is TRBV20-1; no reliable D call. The sequenced material came from blood. The clonotype originates from a man under 40 with Graves' hyperthyroidism. CDR3 residues: CSATGQYLGSQYF. The CDR3 bases are TGCAGTGCCACCGGGCAGTACCTAGGGTCCCAGTACTTC.